This section outlines one T cell receptor beta chain sequence together with its context. What it recognizes is unknown. Patient tissue came from resections in Japan or China, 2014–2017. H&E slides confirmed each diagnosis, reviewed by two pathologists independently. Method: immunoSEQ multiplex PCR; TCRdb's copy keeps in-frame clones and lacks some. This table holds 3,500 to 5,500 clones, around 72% found once. V lost 3 bases to trimming and J lost 0 bases; unmatched junction nucleotides: 4. This CDR3 is 15 amino acids long. Per germline, CDR1 SGHRS and CDR2 YFSETQ. This specimen belongs to a study of immune evolution from preneoplasia to lung adenocarcinoma. General study points: Top clone share appeared to fall from AAH through AIS, MIA, adenocarcinoma. Normal lung had highest clonality; later lesions appeared denser, more diverse.

This TCR was sampled from a donor older than 65 with lung adenocarcinoma. Specimen: FFPE adjacent normal lung tissue. The V and J genes are TRBV5-1 and TRBJ2-5; TRBD1 agrees at 8 bases. CDR3 region: CASSWTGLNQETQYF. The CDR3 DNA sequence: TGCGCCAGCAGCTGGACAGGGCTTAACCAAGAGACCCAGTACTTC.